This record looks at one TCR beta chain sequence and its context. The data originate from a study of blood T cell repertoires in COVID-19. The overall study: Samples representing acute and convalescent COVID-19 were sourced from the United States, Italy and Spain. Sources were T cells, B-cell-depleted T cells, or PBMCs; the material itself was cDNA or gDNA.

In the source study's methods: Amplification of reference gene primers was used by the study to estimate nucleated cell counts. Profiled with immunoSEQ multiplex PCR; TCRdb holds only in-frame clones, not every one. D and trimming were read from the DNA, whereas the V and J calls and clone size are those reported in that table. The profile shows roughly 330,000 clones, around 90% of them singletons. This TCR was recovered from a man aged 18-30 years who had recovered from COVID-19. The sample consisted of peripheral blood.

The CDR3 reads CASSARGGRTGELFF. Written as DNA, the CDR3 is TGTGCCAGCAGCGCCCGGGGGGGCAGGACCGGGGAGCTGTTTTTT. The V and J genes are TRBV9 and TRBJ2-2, with TRBD2 identical over 8 bases. This CDR3 spans 15 amino acids. Trimming removed 3 bases from V and 5 bases from J; junction bases left unmatched: 6. The germline V gene encodes CDR1 SGDLS and CDR2 YYNGEE.